What follows describes a single T cell receptor (beta chain). The V gene's germline CDR1 is SGHNT and CDR2 YYREEE (reference sequence). There are 15 residues in the CDR3. V lost 4 bases and J 6 bases, leaving 17 bases between the germline ends. How the authors handled the data: Amplifying reference gene primers gave estimates of nucleated cell counts. Data came from immunoSEQ multiplex PCR; TCRdb stores just in-frame clones and leaves some out. The D gene and trimming were derived from the DNA, and the V and J assignments and clone size from that table. The table lists about 270,000 clones, around 87% of them singletons. This sample stems from a study of blood T cell repertoires in COVID-19. For the study at large: Acute and convalescent COVID-19 specimens originated in the United States, Italy and Spain. T cells, B-cell-depleted T cells, or PBMCs provided the cDNA or gDNA that served as material.

The V and J genes are TRBV5-4 and TRBJ1-5, with D tentatively TRBD1 (5 bases). The sample comprised peripheral blood. The TCR originated in a woman aged 45 to 65 with acute or convalescent COVID-19. The CDR3 DNA reads TGTGCCAGCAGCCCCGGGGGTGGGGGGAGTCAGCCCCAGCATTTT. Translating gives CASSPGGGGSQPQHF.